This T cell receptor beta chain was observed in a study of beta chain features in type 1 diabetes. Study observations and caveats: For TCRB rearrangement, an influence of HLA type remained unresolved here. In all four CD4+ subsets, TCRB CDR3 length was significantly, moderately reduced in type 1 diabetes.

Of note for this clone: The antigen is undetermined.

The germline V and J ends were trimmed by 3 bases and 1 base, with 10 bases remaining between them. This CDR3 has 14 residues. Germline-derived CDR1 and CDR2 are SGHRS and YFSETQ. The sequenced template was cDNA made from the entire isolated RNA. Some clones are missing from TCRdb's copy, which holds only in-frame ones; the method was immunoSEQ multiplex PCR. The table has hundreds of thousands of clones, around 8% seen once. V is TRBV5-1 and J is TRBJ2-5, with D perhaps matching TRBD1 or TRBD2 (5 bases each). The sequence derives from a woman aged 18 to 35 in good health. Sequencing used central memory CD4+ T cells from blood. CDR3 in DNA: TGCGCCAGCAGCTCCACCGGGACCCAAGAGACCCAGTACTTC. Its translation is CASSSTGTQETQYF.